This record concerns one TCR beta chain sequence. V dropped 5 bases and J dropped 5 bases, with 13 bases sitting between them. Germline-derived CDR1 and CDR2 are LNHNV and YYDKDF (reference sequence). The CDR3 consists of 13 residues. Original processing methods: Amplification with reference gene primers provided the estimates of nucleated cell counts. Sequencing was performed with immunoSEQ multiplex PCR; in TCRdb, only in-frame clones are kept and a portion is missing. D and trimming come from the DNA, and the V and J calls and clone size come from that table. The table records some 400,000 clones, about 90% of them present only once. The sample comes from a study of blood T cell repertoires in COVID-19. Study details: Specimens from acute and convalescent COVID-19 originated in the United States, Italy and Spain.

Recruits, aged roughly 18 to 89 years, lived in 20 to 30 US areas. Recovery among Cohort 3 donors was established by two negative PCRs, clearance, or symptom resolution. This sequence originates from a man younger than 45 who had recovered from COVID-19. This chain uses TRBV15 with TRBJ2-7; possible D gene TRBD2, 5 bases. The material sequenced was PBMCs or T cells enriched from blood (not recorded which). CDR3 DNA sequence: TGTGCCACCAGCCCCCGGGGTCCGGACGAGCAGTACTTC. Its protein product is CATSPRGPDEQYF.